This entry describes one T cell receptor beta chain. The data were obtained in a study of CD8+CD57+ T cells in acquired aplastic anemia. Germline CDR1 SGHVS, CDR2 FQNEAQ. CDR3 length: 18 amino acids. V lost 7 bases, J lost 7 bases, and 15 bases stayed unmatched. TCR beta VDJ and CDR3 profiles were obtained from a genomic DNA template. MiXCR was run by TCRdb on the reads, yielding one entry per CDR3 protein. The sample holds more than 100,000 distinct CDR3 sequences, about 46% seen once. This clonotype was obtained from a human donor in good health, serving as a control. Sequenced sample: sorted CD4+, CD8+, or CD8+CD57+ T cells (not recorded which) from PBMCs. The chain employs TRBV7-8 and TRBJ2-5; 16 nucleotides align to TRBD2. CDR3 coding DNA: TGTGCCAGCATCCCATGGGGGACTAGCGGGGGGGCCAGGAGGACCCAGTACTTC. This translates into CASIPWGTSGGARRTQYF.